Presented here are 10 T cell receptor beta chains from one specimen sequenced in a study of blood T cell repertoires in COVID-19. The assay was immunoSEQ multiplex PCR, and TCRdb's table has in-frame clones only and misses some. This sample has about 73,000 clones, with over 65% found just once. Sequenced input: peripheral blood. The receptor set was obtained from a woman aged 60-75 years with acute or convalescent COVID-19.

This clone was observed once. This rearrangement joins TRBV7-8 to TRBJ1-6; TRBD1 agrees at 11 bases. Germline CDR1 and CDR2: SGHVS and FQNEAQ. The junction had 13 bases not matched to a gene; V was cut back by 5 bases and J by 10 bases. This CDR3 has 17 residues. The CDR3 spells CASSPPAGTGGISPLHF. CDR3 DNA: TGTGCCAGCAGCCCCCCGGCCGGGACAGGGGGTATATCACCCCTCCACTTT.

The CDR3: CASSLGGTGRYEQYF. As DNA, the CDR3 is TGTGCCAGCAGCTTAGGGGGGACAGGGCGCTACGAGCAGTACTTC. This chain uses TRBV7-9 with TRBJ2-7; 9 bases fit TRBD1. Germline V gene lookup returns CDR1 SEHNR and CDR2 FQNEAQ (reference sequence). The CDR3 contains 15 residues. The V gene end was trimmed by 1 base and the J gene end by 3 bases; junction bases not matched to a gene: 4.

This clone was counted between two and nine times. V and J are TRBV19 and TRBJ2-7; D is perhaps TRBD1 (6 bases). The V gene's germline CDR1 is LNHDA and CDR2 SQIVND (reference sequence). V lost 7 bases to trimming and J lost 2 bases, with 12 bases between them. The CDR3 covers 13 residues. The chain's CDR3 is CASTQGGTYEQYF. The CDR3 region has the DNA TGTGCCAGTACCCAAGGGGGTACCTACGAGCAGTACTTC.

In nucleotides, the CDR3 is TGCGCCACTAGCGGGAGCGGCGAGACCCAGTACTTC. Translating gives CATSGSGETQYF. The gene calls are TRBV10-1 and TRBJ2-5; 10 nucleotides agree with TRBD2. CDR1 is WNHNN and CDR2 is SYGVQD in the germline V gene (reference sequence). The CDR3 runs to 12 residues. V was pared by 10 bases and J by 5 bases, with 4 bases of the junction left unmatched.

The genes are TRBV5-8 and TRBJ1-5; TRBD1 matches at 10 bases. Germline values: CDR1 SGHTS, CDR2 YDEGEE. The CDR3 has 14 amino acids. With V trimmed by 2 bases and J by 7 bases, 3 bases remained unmatched. The CDR3 DNA sequence: TGTGCCAGCAGCTTCGACAGGGGGCTGCAGCCCCAGCATTTT. Amino acids: CASSFDRGLQPQHF. Supplemented by reference TRBV5-8 and TRBJ1-5, the full variable domain reads EAGVTQSPTHLIKTRGQQATLRCSPISGHTSVYWYQQALGLGLQFLLWYDEGEERNRGNFPPRFSGRQFPNYSSELNVNALELEDSALYLCASSFDRGLQPQHFGDGTRLSIL.

The V call is TRBV4-1, the J call TRBJ2-3; D is ambiguous. The CDR3 runs 13 residues. With 1 base removed from V and 5 bases from J, the gap between germline ends came to 7 bases. Germline V gene lookup returns CDR1 MGHRA and CDR2 YSYEKL. CDR3 protein: CASSQAVLDTQYF. CDR3 nucleotides: TGCGCCAGCAGCCAAGCCGTTCTAGATACGCAGTATTTT.

This chain joins TRBV3-1 (or the pseudogene TRBV3-2) and TRBJ1-1; D remains unclear. The V and J ends lost 4 bases and 5 bases respectively, with 11 bases between them. CDR1 is LGHDT and CDR2 is YNNKEL in the germline V gene (reference sequence). CDR3 length: 13 amino acids. The CDR3 spells CASSRKPGTEAFF. The CDR3 coding sequence is TGTGCCAGCAGCCGAAAGCCGGGGACTGAAGCTTTCTTT.

V usage is TRBV27 and J usage is TRBJ1-3; 7 positions agree with TRBD1. Germline trimming cut 8 bases from V and 3 bases from J; bases unmatched to any gene: 10. CDR3 length equals 15 residues. Germline lookup yields CDR1 MNHEY and CDR2 SMNVEV (reference sequence). In DNA form, the CDR3 reads TGTGCCAGCGCCCCAGGGGGGACTCATGGAAACACCATATATTTT. Translation gives CASAPGGTHGNTIYF.

This clone has just one count. V usage is TRBV10-3 and J usage is TRBJ1-2; weak D call: TRBD1 (5 bases). Germline CDR1 ENHRY, CDR2 SYGVKD. The CDR3 runs to 12 residues. Trimming removed 6 bases at V and 8 bases at J, with 13 bases between. CDR3 nucleotides: TGTGCCATCAGCAGACAGCGCTTCGGCTACACCTTC. It yields the protein CAISRQRFGYTF.

The rearrangement joins TRBV11-2 to TRBJ2-5; D is undetermined. In germline, CDR1 is SGHAT, CDR2 FQNNGV. The V gene lost 4 bases and the J gene lost 9 bases, with 12 bases spanning the gap. The CDR3 covers 12 residues. CDR3 coding DNA: TGTGCCAGCAGCTCCCTCCCCCCGGCCCAGTACTTC. Its protein is CASSSLPPAQYF.